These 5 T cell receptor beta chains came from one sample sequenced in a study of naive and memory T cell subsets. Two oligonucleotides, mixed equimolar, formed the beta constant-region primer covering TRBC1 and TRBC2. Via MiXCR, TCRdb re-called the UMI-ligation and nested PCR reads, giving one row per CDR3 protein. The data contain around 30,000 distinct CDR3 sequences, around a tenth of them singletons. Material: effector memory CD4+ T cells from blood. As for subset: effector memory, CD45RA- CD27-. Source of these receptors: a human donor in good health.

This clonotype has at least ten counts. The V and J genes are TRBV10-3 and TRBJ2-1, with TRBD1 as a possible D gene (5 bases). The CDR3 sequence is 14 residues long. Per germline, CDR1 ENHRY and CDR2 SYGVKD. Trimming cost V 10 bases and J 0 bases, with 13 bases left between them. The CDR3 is CATKGMNSYNEQFF. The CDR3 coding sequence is TGTGCCACCAAGGGGATGAACTCCTACAATGAGCAGTTCTTC.

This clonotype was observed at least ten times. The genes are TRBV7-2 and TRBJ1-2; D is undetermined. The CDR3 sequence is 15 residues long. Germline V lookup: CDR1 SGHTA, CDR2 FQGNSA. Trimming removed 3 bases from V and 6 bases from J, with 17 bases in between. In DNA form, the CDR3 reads TGTGCCAGCAGCTTCTCAGGCGTGGGTGGGGATGGCTACACCTTC. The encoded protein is CASSFSGVGGDGYTF. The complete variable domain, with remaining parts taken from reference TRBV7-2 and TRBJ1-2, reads GAGVSQSPSNKVTEKGKDVELRCDPISGHTALYWYRQSLGQGLEFLIYFQGNSAPDKSGLPSDRFSAERTGGSVSTLTIQRTQQEDSAVYLCASSFSGVGGDGYTFGSGTRLTVV.

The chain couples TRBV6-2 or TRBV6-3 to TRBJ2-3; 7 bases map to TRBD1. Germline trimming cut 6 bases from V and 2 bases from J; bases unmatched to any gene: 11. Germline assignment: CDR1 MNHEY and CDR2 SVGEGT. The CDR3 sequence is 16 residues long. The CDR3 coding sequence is TGTGCCAGCAGCCTATCCGGGACAGTCGCCACAGATACGCAGTATTTT. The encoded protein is CASSLSGTVATDTQYF.

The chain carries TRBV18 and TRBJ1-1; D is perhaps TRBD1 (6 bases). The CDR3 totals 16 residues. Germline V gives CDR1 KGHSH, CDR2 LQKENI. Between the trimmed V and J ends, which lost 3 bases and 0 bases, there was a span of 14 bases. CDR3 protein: CASSPARGRMNTEAFF. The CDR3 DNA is TGTGCCAGCTCACCGGCCAGGGGCAGAATGAACACTGAAGCTTTCTTT.

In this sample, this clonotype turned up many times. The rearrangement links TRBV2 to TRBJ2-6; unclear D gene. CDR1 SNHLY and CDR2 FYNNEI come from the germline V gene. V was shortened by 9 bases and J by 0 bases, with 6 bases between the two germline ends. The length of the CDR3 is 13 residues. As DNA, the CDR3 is TGTGCCAGGCAGGACTCTGGGGCCAACGTCCTGACTTTC. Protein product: CARQDSGANVLTF.